The rows below give T cell receptor beta chains drawn from one sample of a study of blood T cell repertoires in COVID-19. Only in-frame clones appear in the TCRdb table, and some are missing; sequencing was by immunoSEQ multiplex PCR. The table records tens of thousands of clones, roughly 91% of them present only once. The sample taken for sequencing was peripheral blood. The source of these receptors is a human donor in a cohort sampled during active COVID-19. Each CDR3 is given with its conserved first and last residue. D genes are given only for firm matches. Clone size appears in some rows only: once, few, many, or a class for an expanded clone.

>TRBJ1-2|TRBV7-3|.|.
CASSSTSMNYGYTF
>TRBJ2-7|TRBV9|.|TRBD1
CASSPKKGTGGYEQYF
>TRBJ1-2|TRBV7-3|.|TRBD1
CASSWTDRGIYGYTF
>TRBJ2-1|TRBV11-1|.|TRBD2
CASSLAGTRRKTYNEQFF
>TRBJ2-6|TRBV5-5|.|TRBD1
CASSPGTGRGGANVLTF
>TRBJ1-3|TRBV7-9|.|TRBD1
CASSLGGGTGRNTIYF
>TRBJ2-3|TRBV3-1/TRBV3-2|.|TRBD1
CASSQEEKGGIDTQYF
>TRBJ2-3|TRBV9|.|TRBD2
CASSVRASGKGVDTQYF
>TRBJ2-5|TRBV7-8|.|TRBD2
CASSLGTGGQETQYF
>TRBJ2-7|TRBV28|.|.
CASSLSVPYEQYF
>TRBJ2-2|TRBV5-8|.|TRBD2
CASRYPGVAGLTGELFF
>TRBJ2-2|TRBV5-1|.|TRBD1
CASSLRTGSAGELFF
>TRBJ1-2|TRBV4-2|once|.
CASSQLREANYGYTF
>TRBJ2-2|TRBV2|.|TRBD2
CASSTRLAPNTGELFF
>TRBJ2-2|TRBV18|.|TRBD1
CASSPGQGVTGELFF
>TRBJ2-1|TRBV6-5|.|.
CASNRGSYNEQFF
>TRBJ2-7|TRBV5-6|.|.
CASSSVAGFGYEQYF
>TRBJ2-1|TRBV6-4|medium-sized|.
CASSDSEGVNEQFF
>TRBJ1-1|TRBV10-1|.|.
CASSESPGTEAFF
>TRBJ2-2|TRBV11-2|.|.
CASSLGYSGELFF
>TRBJ2-7|TRBV5-1|.|TRBD1
CASSSQETGGAVQYF
>TRBJ2-1|TRBV7-3|.|TRBD2
CASSIGLAGNEQFF
>TRBJ2-1|TRBV11-1|.|TRBD2
CASSTGLVVSYNEQFF
>TRBJ2-4|TRBV5-3|.|.
CARSLVEAWTVKAKNIQYF
>TRBJ2-2|TRBV2|.|.
CASSGNRQPGELFF
>TRBJ1-5|TRBV5-6|.|TRBD1
CASSLGQGDQPQHF
>TRBJ1-2|TRBV28|.|.
CASTLTGYGYTF
>TRBJ2-7|TRBV2|.|TRBD1
CASSRDREMGEQYF
>TRBJ2-2|TRBV5-8|.|.
CASSFPRTPHRELFF
>TRBJ1-2|TRBV30|.|.
CAGYSGLSNYGYTF
>TRBJ2-2|TRBV24-1|.|TRBD1
CATSRQGITGELFF
>TRBJ2-7|TRBV7-3|medium-sized|TRBD2
CASSFGGGYEQYF